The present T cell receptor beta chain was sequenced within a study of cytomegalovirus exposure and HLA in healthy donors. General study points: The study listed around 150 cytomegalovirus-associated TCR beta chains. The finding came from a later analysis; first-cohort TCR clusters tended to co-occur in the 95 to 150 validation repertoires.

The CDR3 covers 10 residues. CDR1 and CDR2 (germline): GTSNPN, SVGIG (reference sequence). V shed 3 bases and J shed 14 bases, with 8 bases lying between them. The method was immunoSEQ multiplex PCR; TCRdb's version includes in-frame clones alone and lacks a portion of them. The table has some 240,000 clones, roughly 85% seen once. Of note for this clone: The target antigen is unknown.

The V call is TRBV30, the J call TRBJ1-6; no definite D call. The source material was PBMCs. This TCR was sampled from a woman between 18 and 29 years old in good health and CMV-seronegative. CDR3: CAWREFTLHF. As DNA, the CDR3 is TGTGCCTGGAGGGAATTCACCCTCCACTTT. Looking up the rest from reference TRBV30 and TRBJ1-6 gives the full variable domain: SQTIHQWPATLVQPVGSPLSLECTVEGTSNPNLYWYRQAAGRGLQLLFYSVGIGQISSEVPQNLSASRPQDRQFILSSKKLLLSDSGFYLCAWREFTLHFGNGTRLTVT.